The next 15 T cell receptor beta chains were all read from a single sample in a study of cytomegalovirus exposure and HLA in healthy donors. Produced via immunoSEQ multiplex PCR; TCRdb's table is partial and in-frame only. The sample has tens of thousands of clones, about 97% seen once. The source material was PBMCs. These TCRs come from a man aged 25-40 years in good health and CMV-seropositive.

The chain is built from TRBV5-1 and TRBJ2-5, with 10 bases lining up with TRBD2. V shed 1 base and J 5 bases; nucleotides not matched to a gene: 5. CDR3 length equals 15 residues. Per germline, CDR1 SGHRS and CDR2 YFSETQ. The DNA for the CDR3 is TGCGCCAGCAGCTTGTTTGGTAGCGGGAGGGAGACCCAGTACTTC. This translates into CASSLFGSGRETQYF.

V and J are TRBV27 and TRBJ2-3, with TRBD2 matching over 9 bases. Germline-derived CDR1 and CDR2 are MNHEY and SMNVEV (reference sequence). The CDR3 extends over 17 amino acids. V trimming: 5 bases; J trimming: 1 base; junction bases outside the gene matches: 10. DNA of the CDR3: TGTGCCAGCAGTGACCTAGCGGGACCCCTAGGCACAGATACGCAGTATTTT. Translated: CASSDLAGPLGTDTQYF.

The chain couples TRBV6-6 to TRBJ2-1; 8 bases map to TRBD1. From germline, CDR1 is MNHNY and CDR2 SVGAGI (reference sequence). V trimming: 5 bases; J trimming: 8 bases; junction bases outside the gene matches: 14. This CDR3 is built from 16 residues. The CDR3 DNA reads as TGTGCCAGCAGTCCCCGGCGGACAGGGAATATCGATGAGCAGTTCTTC. As protein: CASSPRRTGNIDEQFF.

This sequence joins TRBV7-2 and TRBJ2-3; the match to TRBD2 covers 8 bases. V was pared by 5 bases and J by 0 bases, with 7 bases of the junction left unmatched. The CDR3 is 16 amino acids. Germline V gene sequence: CDR1 SGHTA, CDR2 FQGNSA. The CDR3 loop reads CASSPQPSGSTDTQYF. The CDR3 region has the DNA TGTGCCAGCAGCCCGCAGCCTAGCGGGAGCACAGATACGCAGTATTTT.

J is TRBJ1-1 and V is TRBV2; the match to TRBD1 covers 8 bases. V was clipped by 5 bases and J by 1 base; unmatched bases: 3. Germline V gives CDR1 SNHLY, CDR2 FYNNEI. This CDR3 comprises 14 residues. The CDR3 DNA reads as TGTGCCAGCAGTAACAGGGGGTCGAACACTGAAGCTTTCTTT. Protein: CASSNRGSNTEAFF.

The rearrangement uses TRBV15 and TRBJ2-2, with D maybe TRBD2 (6 bases). CDR3 size: 13 residues. V shed 5 bases and J shed 6 bases, with 10 bases lying between them. The V gene's germline CDR1 is LNHNV and CDR2 YYDKDF (reference sequence). This CDR3 reads CATSRREAGELFF. The CDR3 DNA reads as TGTGCCACCAGCCGCAGGGAGGCCGGGGAGCTGTTTTTT. Full variable domain (rest looked up from reference TRBV15 and TRBJ2-2): DAMVIQNPRYQVTQFGKPVTLSCSQTLNHNVMYWYQQKSSQAPKLLFHYYDKDFNNEADTPDNFQSRRPNTSFCFLDIRSPGLGDTAMYLCATSRREAGELFFGEGSRLTVL.

This clone was found once. The CDR3: CASSFTSGFTDTQYF. In DNA, the CDR3 is TGTGCCAGCAGCTTCACTAGCGGGTTCACAGATACGCAGTATTTT. The chain carries TRBV9 and TRBJ2-3; 9 positions match TRBD2. The CDR3 totals 15 residues. With 4 bases clipped from V and 2 bases from J, the junction kept 5 bases outside the gene matches. Germline CDR1 reads SGDLS; CDR2 reads YYNGEE.

The chain joins TRBV6-5 to TRBJ1-4, with 11 nucleotides matching TRBD1. The germline CDR1 and CDR2 sequences are MNHEY and SVGAGI. The CDR3 spans 15 residues. V shed 8 bases, J shed 8 bases, and the junction held 10 bases outside the gene matches. The CDR3, as DNA: TGTGCCAGCCGCTTTGAGGGACAGGGGGGAGAAAAACTGTTTTTT. Translating it yields CASRFEGQGGEKLFF.

This clone showed up just once. The J gene is TRBJ2-1, the V gene TRBV7-9; the match to TRBD1 covers 9 bases. Germline V gene data show CDR1 as SEHNR and CDR2 as FQNEAQ (reference sequence). This CDR3 has 16 amino acids. V was pared by 2 bases and J by 5 bases, with 7 bases of the junction left unmatched. CDR3 protein: CASSLIGTGSNNEQFF. For the CDR3, the DNA is TGTGCCAGCAGCTTAATCGGGACAGGGTCAAACAATGAGCAGTTCTTC. Looking up the rest from reference TRBV7-9 and TRBJ2-1 gives the full variable domain: DTGVSQNPRHKITKRGQNVTFRCDPISEHNRLYWYRQTLGQGPEFLTYFQNEAQLEKSRLLSDRFSAERPKGSFSTLEIQRTEQGDSAMYLCASSLIGTGSNNEQFFGPGTRLTVL.

This sequence joins TRBV2 and TRBJ2-7, with TRBD2 as a possible D gene (6 bases). Germline CDR1 is SNHLY and CDR2 is FYNNEI. CDR3 size: 16 residues. V was pared by 7 bases and J by 4 bases, with 23 bases between. The CDR3 region is CASTGRGTTTRYEQYF. The CDR3 region has the DNA TGTGCCAGCACCGGGAGAGGGACCACCACCCGTTACGAGCAGTACTTC. Complete variable domain (other parts from reference TRBV2 and TRBJ2-7): EPEVTQTPSHQVTQMGQEVILRCVPISNHLYFYWYRQILGQKVEFLVSFYNNEISEKSEIFDDQFSVERPDGSNFTLKIRSTKLEDSAMYFCASTGRGTTTRYEQYFGPGTRLTVT.

The chain carries TRBV4-1 and TRBJ2-7, with 12 bases matching TRBD2. V lost 3 bases and J lost 5; bases outside the gene matches: 11. Germline assignment: CDR1 MGHRA and CDR2 YSYEKL. The CDR3 is 17 amino acids. DNA for the CDR3: TGCGCCAGCAGCCAGCAGAGGCTAGCGGGGGGGAGGAACGAGCAGTACTTC. It specifies CASSQQRLAGGRNEQYF.

A remark on this clone: The junction does not match germline at one end; this may be a read error. V is TRBV2 and J is TRBJ2-1, with D possibly matching TRBD1 (5 bases). The germline gives CDR1 SNHLY, CDR2 FYNNEI. The CDR3 totals 15 residues. The CDR3 sequence is CASSSDSTSINKQFF. DNA of the CDR3: TGTGCCAGCAGCTCAGACAGCACCTCAATCAATAAGCAGTTCTTC.

V usage is TRBV28 and J usage is TRBJ1-5; the D gene is possibly TRBD1 (6 bases). CDR3 length equals 12 residues. Germline values: CDR1 MDHEN, CDR2 SYDVKM. V lost 10 bases, J lost 6 bases, and 13 bases lay in between. As DNA, the CDR3 is TGTGCCACCACGGACAGCCTTCAGCCCCAGCATTTT. This gives the protein CATTDSLQPQHF. The full variable domain, with the rest looked up from reference TRBV28 and TRBJ1-5, is DVKVTQSSRYLVKRTGEKVFLECVQDMDHENMFWYRQDPGLGLRLIYFSYDVKMKEKGDIPEGYSVSREKKERFSLILESASTNQTSMYLCATTDSLQPQHFGDGTRLSIL.

The chain uses TRBV9 and TRBJ2-7, with D perhaps matching TRBD1 (5 bases). Germline CDR1 and CDR2: SGDLS and YYNGEE. CDR3 length equals 15 residues. The V and J ends lost 0 bases and 4 bases respectively, with 14 bases between them. The chain's CDR3 is CASSVAAGQYYEQYF. CDR3 sequence (DNA): TGTGCCAGCAGCGTAGCTGCAGGGCAGTATTACGAGCAGTACTTC.

This clone showed up just once. The gene calls are TRBV19 and TRBJ1-3; 9 bases agree with TRBD1. The CDR3 length is 15 residues. CDR1 and CDR2 (germline): LNHDA, SQIVND (reference sequence). V gave up 5 bases and J gave up 0 bases; unmatched junction bases: 2. The CDR3 here is CASSLTGGSGNTIYF. The CDR3 DNA reads TGTGCCAGTAGTCTGACAGGGGGCTCTGGAAACACCATATATTTT.